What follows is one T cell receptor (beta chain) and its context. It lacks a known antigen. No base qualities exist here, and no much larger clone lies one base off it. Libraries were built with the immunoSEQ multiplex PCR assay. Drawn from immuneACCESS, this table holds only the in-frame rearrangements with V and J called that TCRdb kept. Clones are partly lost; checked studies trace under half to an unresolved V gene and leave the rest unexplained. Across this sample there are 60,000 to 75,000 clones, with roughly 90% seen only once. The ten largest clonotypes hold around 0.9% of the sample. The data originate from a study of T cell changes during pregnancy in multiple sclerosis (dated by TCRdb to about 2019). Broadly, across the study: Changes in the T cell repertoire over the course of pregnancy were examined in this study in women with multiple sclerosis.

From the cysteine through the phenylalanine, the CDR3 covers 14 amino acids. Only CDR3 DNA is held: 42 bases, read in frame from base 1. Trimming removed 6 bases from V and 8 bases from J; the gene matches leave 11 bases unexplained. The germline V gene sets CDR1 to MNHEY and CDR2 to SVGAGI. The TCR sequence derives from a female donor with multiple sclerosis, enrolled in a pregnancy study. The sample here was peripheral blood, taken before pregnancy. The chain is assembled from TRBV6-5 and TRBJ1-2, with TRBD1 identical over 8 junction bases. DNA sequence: TGTGCCAGCAGATCGACAGGGGCAACGTTGGGCTACACCTTC. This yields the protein CASRSTGATLGYTF.